This T cell receptor beta chain was recorded in a study of molecular identifiers for immune sequencing clone quantification. This clonotype was observed a few times. TCRdb re-called the PCR reads with MiXCR, one entry per CDR3 protein. In the table there are some 88,000 distinct CDR3 sequences, 21% of which are singletons. Germline trimming cut 0 bases from V and 5 bases from J; bases unmatched to any gene: 4. Per the germline V gene, CDR1 is SGHKS and CDR2 is YYEKEE (reference sequence). The CDR3 loop spans 14 amino acids. When naive CD8 T cells were sorted, they were gated as CD8+CD4-CCR7+CD45RA+. Material: naive CD8+ T cells from blood, with Jurkat cell RNA spiked in. Indicated subset: FACS-sorted CD8+CD4-CCR7+CD45RA+ naive T cells. The gene calls are TRBV5-5 and TRBJ1-1; 7 bases agree with TRBD1. This receptor was taken from a human donor in good health. Some libraries in this study had Jurkat cell RNA spiked in. The CDR3 here is CASSLDRGPTEAFF. The CDR3 DNA is TGTGCCAGCAGCTTGGATAGGGGGCCGACTGAAGCTTTCTTT.